This section outlines one T cell receptor (beta chain) sequence together with its context. It has no known antigen specificity. Per-base qualities were not stored, and no clone one base away is much larger. TCR CDR3 regions were amplified from genomic DNA by multiplex PCR using the deep immunoSEQ assay. Extracted genomic DNA from each cell subset was distributed evenly across all wells of several immunoSEQ 96-well plates, and each plate was treated as a replicate. Each replicate PCR for sorted subsets received around 210 ng genomic DNA, equal to roughly 33,000 T cell genomes. Purified libraries were measured with a Qubit 3.0 fluorometer, size-checked on a Bioanalyzer 2100, and measured again with the KAPA Library Quantification kit. Each immunoSEQ 96-well plate was sequenced on its own single-read 150-cycle Illumina NextSeq 550 flow cell. Turning to the authors' computational methods: Because only junctional sequences without quality scores were contained in the immunoSEQ output, filtering matching that applied to full-length reads could not be performed. Sequences were annotated with PyIR, a Python wrapper for IgBLAST v1.9, using IMGT germline references to assign V/J genes and CDR3. Any read was removed if the V/J assignment was weak (E-value above 1e-6), the CDR3 was missing, or the read contained stop codons, out-of-frame junctions, or ambiguous translated residues. A V3J clonotype was defined by an identical inferred V gene, J gene, and CDR3 amino acid sequence. The percentage overlap between two repertoires was calculated by dividing the number of shared unique clonotypes by the size of the smaller repertoire. Richness of each repertoire was evaluated using RTK rarefaction, the Chao1 estimator, and Recon v2.1 estimates of unobserved clonotypes. Generation probabilities were computed with OLGA for all TCRbeta clonotypes obtained by the gDNA method from a few donors. This is the immuneACCESS table as TCRdb keeps it, with only in-frame sequences that have V and J called. A part of the clones is gone; compared with another copy, unresolved V genes explain less than half, and the rest is unexplained. V and J calls and clone size are as listed in that table; D and trimming were resolved from the DNA. This sample has a few million clones in its table, and just over 90% of those were observed once. The biggest ten clones account for under 0.15% of the sample.

The donors were healthy, HIV-negative adults with no recently reported acute infections or vaccinations. Only Caucasian adults living in Nashville, Tennessee, USA were represented among the donors. CD4+ T cells were enriched through magnetic negative selection, after which naive cells were positively selected on CD45RA and the remaining negative fraction served as the memory subset. Blood was obtained by leukapheresis, after which PBMCs were separated by Ficoll-Histopaque density gradient centrifugation and cryopreserved in liquid nitrogen vapor phase. Purity and quantity of every magnetically sorted T cell population were checked by analytical flow cytometry. From each sorted fraction, genomic DNA was isolated and quantified by UV absorbance on a Nanodrop 2000c. This sample stems from a study of shared clonotypes between healthy human individuals (dated by TCRdb to about 2020). In terms of the full investigation: A couple of women and three men aged 18 to 49 years were included in the cohort. For each donor, CD4 naive and CD4 memory were each run on three plates, CD8 naive on two plates, and CD8 memory on one plate. To estimate repertoire size and how much clonotype sharing occurs between individuals, the study deeply sequenced the blood TCR repertoires of several healthy adults. Libraries were prepared and TCR repertoires were sequenced by different laboratories using diverse techniques, in order to increase sequencing depth and limit assay-specific biases. Each donor's leukapheresis produced roughly between about 0.9 and 9.5 billion PBMCs. The paper's findings and limits, for the study overall: Incomplete sequencing was indicated by rarefaction of sorted-subset datasets, despite the large sequencing depth. Pairwise subsampling led to the expectation that sequencing depth would affect the degree of clonotype sharing among donors. Compared with non-shared clonotypes, the clonotypes found in all four sorted-subset donors had higher generation probabilities. Sharing across a handful of donors was observed for around 5% of naive CD4, 3% to 3.5% of naive CD8, 2% to 2.5% of memory CD4, and around 0.4% of memory CD8 clonotypes. Sampling was restricted to blood, and TCR repertoires in tissues likely differ from the TCR repertoires found in blood. Naive subsets generally had larger estimated clonotype richness than memory subsets. The genetic and exposure-history diversity represented was limited by the small number of donors.

This clonotype originated in a man between 18 and 35 years old in good health. Sequencing was carried out using naive CD4+ T cells sorted from blood. What the cell subset or site label conveys for this sample: CD45RA+ positively selected.

The CDR3 amino acid sequence is: CASSQGSEKLFF. In nucleotides, the sequence is TGTGCCAGCAGTCAGGGGAGTGAAAAACTGTTTTTT. Recombination linked TRBV6-5 to TRBJ1-4, and possibly TRBD1, on 6 matching bases. Cut back by 5 bases and 7 bases, the V and J ends lie 8 bases apart. The CDR3 sequence holds 12 residues, the cysteine and phenylalanine included. The kept DNA is CDR3 alone, 36 bases in frame from the first base. CDR1 and CDR2 are read off the germline V gene as MNHEY and SVGAGI.